A single sample gave rise to the 8 T cell receptor beta chains below, sequenced in a study of blood T cell repertoires in COVID-19. Generated by immunoSEQ multiplex PCR, the TCRdb table keeps only in-frame clones and is missing some. Altogether 45,000 or so clones are present, roughly 90% being singletons, with the ten largest covering around an eighth. Sequenced input: peripheral blood. Receptor source: a human donor in a cohort sampled during active COVID-19.

The chain carries TRBV7-2 and TRBJ1-6; 9 bases agree with TRBD1. The CDR3 is 15 residues long. Germline assignment: CDR1 SGHTA and CDR2 FQGNSA. With 3 bases clipped from V and 3 bases from J, the junction kept 0 bases outside the gene matches. The CDR3 is CASSLGQGYNSPLHF. CDR3 DNA: TGTGCCAGCAGCTTGGGACAGGGCTATAATTCACCCCTCCACTTT.

This chain links TRBV30 with TRBJ1-5; D possibly corresponds to TRBD1 (5 bases). The V gene lost 3 bases and the J gene lost 5 bases, with 11 bases spanning the gap. Germline V gene sequence: CDR1 GTSNPN, CDR2 SVGIG (reference sequence). The CDR3 loop spans 13 amino acids. Here the CDR3 reads CAWSREVDQPQHF. The DNA of the CDR3 is TGTGCCTGGAGCAGGGAAGTCGATCAGCCCCAGCATTTT.

A single count supports this clone. V gene TRBV4-3 combines with J gene TRBJ1-1; D is perhaps TRBD1 (5 bases). The CDR3 covers 15 residues. V dropped 1 base and J dropped 4 bases, with 13 bases sitting between them. The germline gives CDR1 LGHNA, CDR2 YSLEER. The CDR3 is CASSQVVAGSTEAFF. Written as DNA, the CDR3 is TGCGCCAGCAGCCAAGTAGTGGCAGGGTCCACTGAAGCTTTCTTT.

J is TRBJ1-2 and V is TRBV2, with 7 bases that match TRBD1. Germline loops: CDR1 SNHLY, CDR2 FYNNEI. CDR3 size: 14 residues. V was pared by 2 bases and J by 5 bases, with 5 bases of the junction left unmatched. The CDR3 sequence: CASSEQGGMYGYTF. For the CDR3, the DNA is TGTGCCAGCAGTGAACAGGGGGGAATGTATGGCTACACCTTC. Drawing the rest from reference TRBV2 and TRBJ1-2, the complete variable domain is EPEVTQTPSHQVTQMGQEVILRCVPISNHLYFYWYRQILGQKVEFLVSFYNNEISEKSEIFDDQFSVERPDGSNFTLKIRSTKLEDSAMYFCASSEQGGMYGYTFGSGTRLTVV.

Only a few counts were recorded for this clone. The chain carries TRBV3-1 (or the pseudogene TRBV3-2) and TRBJ1-2; TRBD1 aligns across 7 bases. Germline-derived CDR1 and CDR2 are LGHDT and YNNKEL (reference sequence). V lost 4 bases, J lost 4 bases, and 6 bases stayed unmatched. The CDR3 contains 14 residues. This chain's CDR3 is CASSPRQGSYGYTF. The CDR3 nucleotides are TGTGCCAGCAGCCCTCGACAGGGAAGCTATGGCTACACCTTC.

This rearrangement joins TRBV4-1 to TRBJ2-5; possibly TRBD1 for D (6 bases). V was pared by 3 bases and J by 10 bases, with 18 bases between. Germline assignment: CDR1 MGHRA and CDR2 YSYEKL. This CDR3 has 14 amino acids. The CDR3 DNA sequence: TGCGCCAGCAGCCATCCCGGGACACAGGACAGCCAGTACTTC. It yields the protein CASSHPGTQDSQYF.

The chain recombines TRBV15 with TRBJ2-7, with 7 bases fitting TRBD2. V trimming: 4 bases; J trimming: 2 bases; junction bases outside the gene matches: 5. CDR1 is LNHNV and CDR2 is YYDKDF in the germline V gene (reference sequence). CDR3 length: 14 amino acids. The CDR3 DNA reads as TGTGCCACCAGCATGGGCGGGGGAACCTACGAGCAGTACTTC. It yields the protein CATSMGGGTYEQYF.

A single count supports this clone. The CDR3 DNA follows: TGTGCCAGCTCCCGGGACAGGGTTACCTACGAGCAGTACTTC. Translated: CASSRDRVTYEQYF. V usage is TRBV27 and J usage is TRBJ2-7, with TRBD1 matching over 9 bases. Germline CDR1 reads MNHEY; CDR2 reads SMNVEV (reference sequence). J gave up 2 bases and V 8 bases, and 7 bases lay outside the gene matches. CDR3 length equals 14 residues.